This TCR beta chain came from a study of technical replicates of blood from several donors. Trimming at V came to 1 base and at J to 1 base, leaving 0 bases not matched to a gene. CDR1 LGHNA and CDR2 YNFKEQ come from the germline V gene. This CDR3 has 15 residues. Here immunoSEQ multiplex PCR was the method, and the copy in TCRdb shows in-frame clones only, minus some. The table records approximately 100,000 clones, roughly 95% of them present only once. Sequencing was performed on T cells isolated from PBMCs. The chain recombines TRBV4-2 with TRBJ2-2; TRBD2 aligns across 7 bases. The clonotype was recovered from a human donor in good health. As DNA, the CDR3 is TGTGCCAGCAGCCAAGCGGGGGGGAACACCGGGGAGCTGTTTTTT. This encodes CASSQAGGNTGELFF.